This T cell receptor (beta chain) was sequenced during a study of OX40 agonist ivuxolimab in advanced cancers. Study background: Averaging 60 years in age, with a range of roughly 20 to 90, the cohort was approximately 83% male. Three patients had partial responses: one hepatocellular carcinoma, two cutaneous melanoma.

Trimming cost V 1 base and J 3 bases, with 7 bases left between them. The length of the CDR3 is 13 residues. Germline CDR1 is SGHRS and CDR2 is YFSETQ. Regarding the study as a whole: Among the lowest peripheral clonal expansion occurred in 0.1-3.0 mg/kg partial responders.

Only in-frame clones appear in the TCRdb table, and some are missing; sequencing was by immunoSEQ multiplex PCR. The sample records roughly 41,000 clones, more than 85% being singletons. Comment on this clone: Antigen unknown.

The receptor comes from an adult with an advanced solid tumor such as melanoma, head and neck, liver or kidney cancer. This sample comprised CD4+ or CD8+ T cells sorted from blood, obtained in a trial of the OX40 agonist ivuxolimab. The chain couples TRBV5-1 to TRBJ2-5, with D uncertain. The CDR3 DNA sequence: TGCGCCAGCAGCTTGCTCGGAGAAGAGACCCAGTACTTC. Translating it yields CASSLLGEETQYF.